Shown below are 10 T cell receptor beta chains from a single sample sequenced in a study of cytomegalovirus exposure and HLA in healthy donors. The PCR ran on 60 Vbeta and 13 Jbeta primers. The repertoire was sequenced with immunoSEQ multiplex PCR; TCRdb's copy has only in-frame clones and lacks some. The table has about 98,000 clones, roughly 70% seen once. Sequencing was carried out using PBMCs. These receptors came from a male donor in good health and CMV-seronegative.

The J gene is TRBJ2-1, the V gene TRBV7-2; D may be TRBD2 (5 bases). Germline CDR1 is SGHTA and CDR2 is FQGNSA. Trimming stripped 5 bases from V and 0 bases from J, with 20 bases between. There are 18 residues in the CDR3. The CDR3 DNA reads as TGTGCCAGCAGCCGAGGGTTCCCCTCCCGGAGCTCCTACAATGAGCAGTTCTTC. It translates to CASSRGFPSRSSYNEQFF.

This clone was picked up a small number of times. The rearrangement uses TRBV28 and TRBJ1-5; 10 bases agree with TRBD1. The germline gives CDR1 MDHEN, CDR2 SYDVKM. CDR3 length equals 20 residues. V was clipped by 2 bases and J by 4 bases; unmatched bases: 17. The CDR3, as DNA: TGTGCCAGCAGTTTAGTGGGGGTAGCTCTTGGGACAGGGGCAAATCAGCCCCAGCATTTT. Translated, it gives CASSLVGVALGTGANQPQHF.

This clone was recorded only once. This rearrangement joins TRBV6-1 to TRBJ1-4; 7 bases match TRBD1. Trimming took 6 bases from V and 4 from J; bases not matched to a gene: 8. The V gene's germline CDR1 is MNHNS and CDR2 SASEGT. The CDR3 covers 15 residues. The CDR3 loop is CASSLGQQNNEKLFF. The CDR3 region has the DNA TGTGCCAGCAGCCTGGGACAGCAAAATAATGAAAAACTGTTTTTT.

The chain joins TRBV30 to TRBJ2-7; tentative D call: TRBD1 (5 bases). Germline V gives CDR1 GTSNPN, CDR2 SVGIG (reference sequence). The CDR3 extends over 14 amino acids. The germline V and J ends were trimmed by 5 bases and 0 bases, with 14 bases remaining between them. Here the CDR3 reads CAWQDWTSSYEQYF. CDR3 in DNA: TGTGCCTGGCAAGACTGGACAAGCTCCTACGAGCAGTACTTC.

This chain uses TRBV6-5 with TRBJ1-5; D may be TRBD1 (5 bases). V was trimmed by 10 bases and J by 9 bases, leaving 10 bases between them. The germline gives CDR1 MNHEY, CDR2 SVGAGI. The CDR3 has 10 amino acids. The CDR3 loop is CATGFWPQHF. The CDR3 coding sequence is TGTGCCACAGGGTTTTGGCCCCAGCATTTT.

Remarks on this clone: Lacking the conserved final phenylalanine or tryptophan, this CDR3 likely reflects a read error. The chain is built from TRBV29-1 and TRBJ2-7; TRBD2 agrees at 13 bases. This CDR3 contains 15 residues. Trimming at V came to 7 bases and at J to 6 bases, leaving 12 bases not matched to a gene. From germline, CDR1 is SQVTM and CDR2 ANQGSEA. The CDR3 nucleotides read TGCAGCGCCACGACCTTGCGACTAGCGGGAGGCGAGCAGTACCTC. This gives the protein CSATTLRLAGGEQYL.

The CDR3 DNA sequence: TGTGCCAGCAGCGTATACGCTAGCGGGAGGGAAGAGACCCAGTACTTC. Encoded protein: CASSVYASGREETQYF. The J gene is TRBJ2-5, the V gene TRBV9, with TRBD2 matching 12 bases. The CDR3 consists of 16 residues. J gave up 3 bases and V 1 base, and 4 bases lay outside the gene matches. Germline loops: CDR1 SGDLS, CDR2 YYNGEE. Variable domain in full (rest from reference TRBV9 and TRBJ2-5): DSGVTQTPKHLITATGQRVTLRCSPRSGDLSVYWYQQSLDQGLQFLIQYYNGEERAKGNILERFSAQQFPDLHSELNLSSLELGDSALYFCASSVYASGREETQYFGPGTRLLVL.

The rearrangement links TRBV4-3 to TRBJ2-7; 10 bases line up with TRBD2. Germline V gives CDR1 LGHNA, CDR2 YSLEER. V trimming: 0 bases; J trimming: 6 bases; junction bases outside the gene matches: 5. The CDR3 extends over 15 amino acids. CDR3 amino acids: CASSQDPTSGFEQYF. CDR3 in DNA: TGCGCCAGCAGCCAAGATCCGACTAGCGGGTTCGAGCAGTACTTC.

The chain links TRBV27 to TRBJ1-2, with D perhaps TRBD1 (5 bases). Trimming stripped 4 bases from V and 4 bases from J, with 16 bases between. CDR3 length equals 15 residues. Germline V gene lookup returns CDR1 MNHEY and CDR2 SMNVEV (reference sequence). CDR3: CASSSTPGWGYGYTF. In DNA form, the CDR3 reads TGTGCCAGCAGTTCAACCCCAGGGTGGGGCTATGGCTACACCTTC.

The chain carries TRBV5-1 and TRBJ1-3; TRBD1 is a possible D gene (5 bases). CDR1 and CDR2 (germline): SGHRS, YFSETQ. With 0 bases removed from V and 3 bases from J, the gap between germline ends came to 13 bases. CDR3 length: 16 amino acids. The CDR3 DNA reads as TGCGCCAGCAGCTTGGATCAAGGGGCGCGTGGAAACACCATATATTTT. Its protein product is CASSLDQGARGNTIYF.